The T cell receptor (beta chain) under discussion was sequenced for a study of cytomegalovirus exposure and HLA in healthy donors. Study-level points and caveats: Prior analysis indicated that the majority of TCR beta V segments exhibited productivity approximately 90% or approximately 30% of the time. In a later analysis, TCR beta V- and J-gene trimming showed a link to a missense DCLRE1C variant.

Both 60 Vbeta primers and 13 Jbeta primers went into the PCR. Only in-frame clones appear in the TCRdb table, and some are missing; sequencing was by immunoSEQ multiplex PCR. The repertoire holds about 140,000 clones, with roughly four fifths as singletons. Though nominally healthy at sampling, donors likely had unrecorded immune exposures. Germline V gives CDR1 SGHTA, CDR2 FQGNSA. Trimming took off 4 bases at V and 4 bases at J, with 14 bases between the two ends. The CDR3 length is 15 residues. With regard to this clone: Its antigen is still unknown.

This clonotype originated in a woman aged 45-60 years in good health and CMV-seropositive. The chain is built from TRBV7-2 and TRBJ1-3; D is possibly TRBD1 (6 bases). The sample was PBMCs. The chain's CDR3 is CASSSLSGVGNTIYF. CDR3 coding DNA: TGTGCCAGCAGCTCCCTCTCAGGGGTAGGAAACACCATATATTTT.